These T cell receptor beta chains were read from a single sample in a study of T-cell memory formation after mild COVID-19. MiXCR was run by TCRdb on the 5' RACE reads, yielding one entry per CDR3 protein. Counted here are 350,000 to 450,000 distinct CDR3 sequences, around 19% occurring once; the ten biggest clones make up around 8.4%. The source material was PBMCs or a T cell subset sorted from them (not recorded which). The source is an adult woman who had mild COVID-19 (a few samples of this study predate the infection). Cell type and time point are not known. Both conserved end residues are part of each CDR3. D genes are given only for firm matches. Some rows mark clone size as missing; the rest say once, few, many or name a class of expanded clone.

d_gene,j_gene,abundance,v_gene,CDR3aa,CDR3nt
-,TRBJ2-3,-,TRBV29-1,CSVEEDYPGPNTDTQYF,TGCAGCGTTGAAGAAGACTATCCGGGACCAAACACAGATACGCAGTATTTT
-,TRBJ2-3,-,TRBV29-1,CGVDLTGTVDTDTQYF,TGCGGCGTTGACCTTACCGGGACGGTTGACACAGATACGCAGTATTTT
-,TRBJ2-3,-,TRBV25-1,CASSSARDRTDTQYF,TGTGCCAGCAGTTCAGCAAGGGATCGCACAGATACGCAGTATTTT
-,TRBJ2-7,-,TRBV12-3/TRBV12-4,CASSLTTEQYF,TGTGCCAGCAGTTTGACGACCGAGCAGTACTTC
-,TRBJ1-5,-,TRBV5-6,CASSLDGGYQPQHF,TGTGCCAGCAGCTTGGACGGTGGCTATCAGCCCCAGCATTTT
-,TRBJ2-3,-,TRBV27,CASSKGTQYF,TGTGCCAGCAGCAAGGGTACGCAGTATTTT
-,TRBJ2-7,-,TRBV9,CASSVDPLGRNYEQYF,TGTGCCAGCAGCGTAGACCCCCTCGGACGGAACTACGAGCAGTACTTC
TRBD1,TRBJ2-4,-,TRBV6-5,CASSSPGQGKNIQYF,TGTGCCAGCAGCTCGCCGGGACAGGGGAAAAACATTCAGTACTTC
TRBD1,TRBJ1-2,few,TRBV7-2,CASSSDRGRINYGYTF,TGTGCCAGCAGCTCGGACAGGGGGCGGATAAACTATGGCTACACCTTC
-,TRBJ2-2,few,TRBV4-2,CASSQELLNTGELFF,TGTGCCAGCAGCCAAGAACTATTGAACACCGGGGAGCTGTTTTTT
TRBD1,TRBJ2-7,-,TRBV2,CARRDSSTYEQYF,TGTGCCAGACGGGACAGTAGCACCTACGAGCAGTACTTC
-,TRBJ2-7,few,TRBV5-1,CASSLAADTLGEQYF,TGCGCCAGCAGCTTGGCAGCGGACACCCTAGGAGAGCAGTACTTC
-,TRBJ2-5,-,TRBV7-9,CASSSPGTGETQYF,TGTGCCAGCAGCTCGCCAGGGACCGGAGAGACCCAGTACTTC
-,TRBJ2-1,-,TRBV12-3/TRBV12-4,CASSQTGRVNEQFF,TGTGCCAGCAGCCAGACAGGGAGGGTCAATGAGCAGTTCTTC
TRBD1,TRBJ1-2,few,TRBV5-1,CASSDRGQGVDGYTF,TGCGCCAGCAGCGACAGGGGACAGGGGGTTGATGGCTACACCTTC
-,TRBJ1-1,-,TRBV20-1,CSASAGAPMNTEAFF,TGCAGTGCTAGCGCAGGGGCCCCCATGAACACTGAAGCTTTCTTT
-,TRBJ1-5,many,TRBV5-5,CASSGLGGDSNQPQHF,TGTGCCAGCAGCGGGCTAGGCGGGGATAGCAATCAGCCCCAGCATTTT
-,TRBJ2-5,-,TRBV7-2,CASSLVLVLLEQETQYF,TGTGCCAGCAGCTTAGTTCTAGTTTTGCTGGAGCAAGAGACCCAGTACTTC
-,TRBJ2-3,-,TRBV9,CASSVDGGRTDTQYF,TGTGCCAGCAGCGTTGACGGGGGACGCACAGATACGCAGTATTTT
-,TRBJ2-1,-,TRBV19,CASSIGLSRVYSEQFF,TGTGCCAGTAGTATCGGGCTCAGCAGAGTGTACTCTGAGCAGTTCTTC
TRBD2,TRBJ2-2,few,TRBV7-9,CASSTRTSGANTGELFF,TGTGCCAGCAGCACCCGGACTAGCGGGGCGAACACCGGGGAGCTGTTTTTT
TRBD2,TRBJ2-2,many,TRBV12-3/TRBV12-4,CASSGTSGNTGELFF,TGTGCCAGCAGCGGGACTAGCGGGAACACCGGGGAGCTGTTTTTT
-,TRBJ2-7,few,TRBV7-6,CASCCEQYF,TGTGCCAGCTGCTGCGAGCAGTACTTC
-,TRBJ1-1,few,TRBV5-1,CASSGSIGERNTEAFF,TGCGCCAGCAGCGGCTCGATTGGGGAGAGGAATACTGAAGCTTTCTTT
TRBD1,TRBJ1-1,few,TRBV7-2,CASKAQGTNTEAFF,TGTGCCAGCAAAGCACAGGGGACGAACACTGAAGCTTTCTTT
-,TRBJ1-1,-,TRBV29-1,CSVGWGARSTEAFF,TGCAGCGTTGGGTGGGGGGCGCGGAGCACTGAAGCTTTCTTT
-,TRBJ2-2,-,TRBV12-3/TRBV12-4,CASSLSRSYTGELFF,TGTGCCAGCAGTTTATCCAGGTCTTACACCGGGGAGCTGTTTTTT
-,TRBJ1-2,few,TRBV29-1,CSVKTQPSYGYTF,TGCAGCGTCAAAACTCAGCCTTCCTATGGCTACACCTTC
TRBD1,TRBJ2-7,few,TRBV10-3,CAISDPPQGAYEQYF,TGTGCCATCAGTGACCCCCCACAGGGGGCTTACGAGCAGTACTTC
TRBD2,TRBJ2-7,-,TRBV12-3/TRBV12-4,CACRLAGGYEQYF,TGTGCCTGCCGACTAGCGGGAGGGTACGAGCAGTACTTC
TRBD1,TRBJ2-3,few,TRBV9,CASSVGEFQGETDTQYF,TGTGCCAGCAGCGTAGGGGAGTTCCAGGGGGAGACAGATACGCAGTATTTT
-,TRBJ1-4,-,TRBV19,CASRWTVGEKLFF,TGTGCCAGTAGGTGGACAGTTGGTGAAAAACTGTTTTTT
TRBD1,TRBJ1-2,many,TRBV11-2,CASSPIQGVGGYTF,TGTGCCAGCAGCCCCATACAGGGGGTGGGAGGCTACACCTTC
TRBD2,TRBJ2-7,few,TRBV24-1,CATSDGSSGRAREQYF,TGTGCCACCAGTGATGGATCTAGCGGGAGGGCCCGCGAGCAGTACTTC